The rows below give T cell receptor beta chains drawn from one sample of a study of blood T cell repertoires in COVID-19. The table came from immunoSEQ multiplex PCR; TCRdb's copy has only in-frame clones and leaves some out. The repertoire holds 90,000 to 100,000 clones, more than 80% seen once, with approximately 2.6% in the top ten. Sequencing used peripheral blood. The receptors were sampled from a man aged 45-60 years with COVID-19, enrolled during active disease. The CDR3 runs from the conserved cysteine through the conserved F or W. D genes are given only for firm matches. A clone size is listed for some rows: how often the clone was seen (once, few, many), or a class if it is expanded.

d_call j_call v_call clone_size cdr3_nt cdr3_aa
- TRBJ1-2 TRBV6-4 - TGTGCCAGTTGGGACGGGGGACCGGATGGCTACACCTTC CASWDGGPDGYTF
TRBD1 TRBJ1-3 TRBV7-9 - TGTGCCAGCAGCTTGGGACAGGGGGCGCCTGGAAACACCATATATTTT CASSLGQGAPGNTIYF
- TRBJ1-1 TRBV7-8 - TGTGCCAGCATTTCGGCCGAACGGGGTTGGCGAAACACTGAAGCTTTCTTT CASISAERGWRNTEAFF
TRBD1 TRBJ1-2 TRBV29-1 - TGCAGCGTTTCGGCGGGACAGGGCTTTGGCTACACCTTC CSVSAGQGFGYTF
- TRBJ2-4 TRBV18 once TGTGCCAGCTCACCGGGGGGGCTAGCCAAAAACATTCAGTACTTC CASSPGGLAKNIQYF
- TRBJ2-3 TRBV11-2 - TGTGCCAGCAGCTTAGGTTTCAACAGGAACACAGATACGCAGTATTTT CASSLGFNRNTDTQYF
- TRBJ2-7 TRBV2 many TGTGCCAGCAGTGAAGAGGCAGGGATCCACGAGCAGTACTTC CASSEEAGIHEQYF
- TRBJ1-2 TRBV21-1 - TGTGCCAGCAGCAGGCACCGGGACAGGGTCGACTATGGCTACACCTTC CASSRHRDRVDYGYTF
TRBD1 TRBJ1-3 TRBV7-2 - TGTGCCAGCAGTCCCGGGACAGCATCTGGAAACACCATATATTTT CASSPGTASGNTIYF
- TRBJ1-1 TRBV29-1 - TGCAGCGTTGCAGGGACACCAAACACTGAAGCTTTCTTT CSVAGTPNTEAFF
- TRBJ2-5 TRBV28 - TGTGCCAGCAGCCTCGGGGGGCGGGAGACCCAGTACTTC CASSLGGRETQYF
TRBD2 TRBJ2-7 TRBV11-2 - TGTGCCAGCAGCTTCGCGGGGGGGCGTGAGCAGTACTTC CASSFAGGREQYF
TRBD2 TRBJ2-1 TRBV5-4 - TGTGCCAGCAGCTTGGATGCGGGGGGCTACAATGAGCAGTTCTTC CASSLDAGGYNEQFF
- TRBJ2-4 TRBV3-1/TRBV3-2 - TGTGCCAGCAGTCTACGCGGGGAAAAAGCCAAAAACATTCAGTACTTC CASSLRGEKAKNIQYF
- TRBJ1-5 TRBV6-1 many TGTGCCAGCAGTGAGGGGGGGGTTTCCGGGCCCCAGCATTTT CASSEGGVSGPQHF
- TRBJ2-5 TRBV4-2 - TGTGCCAGCAGCCCGGGGGACCAAGAGACCCAGTACTTC CASSPGDQETQYF
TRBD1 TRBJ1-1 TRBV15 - TGTGCCACCAGCAGAGGGGACAGGGCTACTGAAGCTTTCTTT CATSRGDRATEAFF
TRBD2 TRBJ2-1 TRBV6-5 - TGTGCCAGCAGTACGAGCGGGGGCACCTACAATGAGCAGTTCTTC CASSTSGGTYNEQFF
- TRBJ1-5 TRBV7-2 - TGTGCCAGCAGCAACCGACACCCCGGAGGGCCCCAGCATTTT CASSNRHPGGPQHF
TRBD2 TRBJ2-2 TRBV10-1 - TGCGCCAGCAGTCCTAGCGGAAACACCGGGGAGCTGTTTTTT CASSPSGNTGELFF
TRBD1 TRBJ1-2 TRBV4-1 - TGCGCCAGCAGCCAAGGAGGACAGGGCGGCTATGGCTACACCTTC CASSQGGQGGYGYTF
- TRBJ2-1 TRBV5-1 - TGCGCCAGCAGCTGGACAGTCGACTTCAATGAGCAGTTCTTC CASSWTVDFNEQFF
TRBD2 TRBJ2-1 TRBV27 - TGTGCCAGCAGTTCGAGCGGGGGGGCCCACAATGAGCAGTTCTTC CASSSSGGAHNEQFF
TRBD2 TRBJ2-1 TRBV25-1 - TGTGCCAGCAGTGAATTTAGCGGGGGATACAATGAGCAGTTCTTC CASSEFSGGYNEQFF
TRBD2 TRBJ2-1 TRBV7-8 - TGTGCCAGCAGCCGACTAGCGGGGGGAAACAATGAGCAGTTCTTC CASSRLAGGNNEQFF
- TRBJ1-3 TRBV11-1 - TGTGCCAGCAGCTTTAGGACTACGGCTGGAAACACCATATATTTT CASSFRTTAGNTIYF
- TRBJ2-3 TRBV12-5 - TGTGCTAGTGGTTTGGGACAGACCGCAGATACGCAGTATTTT CASGLGQTADTQYF
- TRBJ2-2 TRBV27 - TGTGCCAGCGAAGACAGTTACACCGGGGAGCTGTTTTTT CASEDSYTGELFF
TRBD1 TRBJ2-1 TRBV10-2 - TGCGCCAGCAGTCCGAACAGGGGGGATGAGCAGTTCTTC CASSPNRGDEQFF
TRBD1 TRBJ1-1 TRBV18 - TGTGCCAGCTCACCTCGACAGGGTTGGGACACTGAAGCTTTCTTT CASSPRQGWDTEAFF
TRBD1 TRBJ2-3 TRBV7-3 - TGTGCCAGCAGCCCGGGGACAGGGAATTCAGATACGCAGTATTTT CASSPGTGNSDTQYF
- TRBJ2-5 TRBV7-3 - TGTGCCAGCAGCCAAGGACTACTTGGGGAGACCCAGTACTTC CASSQGLLGETQYF
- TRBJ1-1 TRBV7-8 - TGTGCCAGCAGCTTGAACAGGAAAGCTGAAGCTTTCTTT CASSLNRKAEAFF
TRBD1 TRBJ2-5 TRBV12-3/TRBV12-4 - TGTGCCAGCAGTAAAGGACAGGGAGAGACCCAGTACTTC CASSKGQGETQYF
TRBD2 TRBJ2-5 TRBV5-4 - TGTGCCAGCAGCCCTAGCGGGGGGGCCGGAGAGACCCAGTACTTC CASSPSGGAGETQYF
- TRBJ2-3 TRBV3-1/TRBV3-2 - TGTGCCAGCAGCCCAACTCGGGGGAGCACAGATACGCAGTATTTT CASSPTRGSTDTQYF
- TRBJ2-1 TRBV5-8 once TGTGCCAGCAGTTTAGTCGACACATACAATGAGCAGTTCTTC CASSLVDTYNEQFF